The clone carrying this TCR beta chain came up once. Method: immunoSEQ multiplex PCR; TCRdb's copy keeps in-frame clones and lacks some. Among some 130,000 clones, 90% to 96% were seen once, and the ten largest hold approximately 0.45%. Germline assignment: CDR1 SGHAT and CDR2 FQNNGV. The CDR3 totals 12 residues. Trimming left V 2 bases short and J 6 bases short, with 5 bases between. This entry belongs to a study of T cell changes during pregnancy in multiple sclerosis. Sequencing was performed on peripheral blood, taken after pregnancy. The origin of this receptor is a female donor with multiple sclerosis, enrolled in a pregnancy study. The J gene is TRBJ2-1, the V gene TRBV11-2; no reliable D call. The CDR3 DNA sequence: TGTGCCAGCAGCTTACCCAGCAATGAGCAGTTCTTC. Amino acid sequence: CASSLPSNEQFF.